This TCR beta chain was identified during a study of STAT3 mutations in large granular lymphocyte leukemia. For the study at large: More than half of T-LGLL patients received immunosuppressive therapy.

This CDR3 comprises 13 residues. Germline V gives CDR1 SNHLY, CDR2 FYNNEI. The V gene lost 2 bases and the J gene lost 3 bases, with 8 bases spanning the gap. Sequencing was performed with immunoSEQ multiplex PCR; in TCRdb, only in-frame clones are kept and a portion is missing. Among tens of thousands of clones listed, roughly 81% were seen once. Points from the study as a whole: Clonal expansion was inferred from other time points because no sample existed at each clone's first appearance. Every T-cell large granular lymphocyte leukemia patient had at least one immunodominant TCR beta clonotype.

A remark on this clone: Its cognate antigen is unknown.

The chain combines TRBV2 with TRBJ2-7; D unresolved. Sequencing was performed on PBMCs. The clonotype comes from a human donor with T large granular lymphocyte leukemia. Some clones in this sample may be carry-over from other donors' samples. The DNA for the CDR3 is TGTGCCAGCAGTGAATTCCTAAGCTACGAGCAGTACGTC. Its translation: CASSEFLSYEQYV.